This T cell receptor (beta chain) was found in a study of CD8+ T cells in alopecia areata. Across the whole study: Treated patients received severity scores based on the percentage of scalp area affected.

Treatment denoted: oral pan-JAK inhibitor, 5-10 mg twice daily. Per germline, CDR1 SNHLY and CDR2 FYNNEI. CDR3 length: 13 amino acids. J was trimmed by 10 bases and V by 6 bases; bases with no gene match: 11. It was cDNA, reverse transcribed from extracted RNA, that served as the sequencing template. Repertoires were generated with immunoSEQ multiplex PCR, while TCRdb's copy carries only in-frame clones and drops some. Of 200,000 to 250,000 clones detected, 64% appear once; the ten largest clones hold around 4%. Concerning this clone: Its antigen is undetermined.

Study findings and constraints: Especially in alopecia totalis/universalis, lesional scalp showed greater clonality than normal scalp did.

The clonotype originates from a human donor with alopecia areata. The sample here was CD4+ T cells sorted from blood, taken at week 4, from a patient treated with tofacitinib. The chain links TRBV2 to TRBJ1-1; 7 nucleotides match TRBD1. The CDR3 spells CASSEGAGSRAFF. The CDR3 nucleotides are TGTGCCAGCAGCGAGGGGGCGGGGAGTAGAGCTTTCTTT.